One T cell receptor beta chain is described in this entry. This sample stems from a study of CD8 T cells in Susac syndrome. RNA totalling 0.5 to 1 ug underwent reverse transcription with random hexamers. TCRdb reprocessed the immunoSEQ multiplex PCR reads with MiXCR, giving one entry per CDR3 protein. In the table there are a few hundred thousand distinct CDR3 sequences, around 95% of which are singletons. This CDR3 has 15 amino acids. V lost 1 base and J 5 bases, leaving 14 bases between the germline ends. Per germline, CDR1 LGHNA and CDR2 YNFKEQ. Sequences were obtained from CD4+ T cells from PBMCs. The sequence derives from a human donor with multiple sclerosis. The rearrangement links TRBV4-2 to TRBJ1-2; D call uncertain. Here the CDR3 DNA reads TGTGCCAGCAGCCAAGTCATGGCAGGAGCTTATGGCTACACCTTC. Translating gives CASSQVMAGAYGYTF.